The 19 T cell receptor beta chains reported below all come from one sample, sequenced in a study of blood T cell repertoires in COVID-19. Profiling relied on immunoSEQ multiplex PCR, and the TCRdb table lists in-frame clones only, not all of them. The profile shows about 200,000 clones, 65% to 90% of them singletons. Material: peripheral blood. The receptors come from a man in his forties or fifties with active or convalescent COVID-19.

V gene TRBV6-5 combines with J gene TRBJ2-5; a weak D match, TRBD2 (6 bases). In germline, CDR1 is MNHEY, CDR2 SVGAGI. V was shortened by 7 bases and J by 2 bases, with 11 bases between the two germline ends. The CDR3 contains 13 residues. The DNA for the CDR3 is TGTGCCAGCACCTGGGACTTACAAGAGACCCAGTACTTC. As protein: CASTWDLQETQYF.

The chain has TRBV6-2 or TRBV6-3 and TRBJ1-2, with 7 bases identical to TRBD1. This CDR3 is 13 amino acids long. The ends lost 5 bases at V and 4 bases at J; junction bases unmatched: 4. Looked up from germline, CDR1 is MNHEY and CDR2 is SVGEGT. For the CDR3, the DNA is TGTGCCAGCAGTCTCAGGGGGAGCTATGGCTACACCTTC. Translation gives CASSLRGSYGYTF.

This chain links TRBV18 with TRBJ2-1, with D perhaps matching TRBD2 (6 bases). V was shortened by 3 bases and J by 8 bases, with 17 bases between the two germline ends. Germline V gene sequence: CDR1 KGHSH, CDR2 LQKENI. The CDR3 has 15 residues. The CDR3: CASSPVIISGDEQFF. For the CDR3, the DNA is TGTGCCAGCTCACCGGTCATTATTAGCGGAGATGAGCAGTTCTTC.

The genes are TRBV4-1 and TRBJ1-4; D gene unclear. Germline-derived CDR1 and CDR2 are MGHRA and YSYEKL. The ends were cut back, 1 base at V and 5 bases at J, with 8 bases in the middle. CDR3 length: 14 amino acids. The chain's CDR3 is CASSQGQINEKLFF. CDR3 in DNA: TGCGCCAGCAGCCAAGGGCAGATAAATGAAAAACTGTTTTTT.

V is TRBV11-3 and J is TRBJ1-1; D not resolved. The V gene lost 1 base and the J gene lost 5 bases, with 8 bases spanning the gap. CDR3 length equals 13 residues. The germline gives CDR1 SGHNT, CDR2 YENEEA. Here the CDR3 DNA reads TGTGCCAGCAGCTTAGGCGTCGGGACTGAAGCTTTCTTT. Translation: CASSLGVGTEAFF.

V is TRBV6-2 or TRBV6-3 and J is TRBJ2-5; possibly TRBD2 for D (6 bases). The V end was cut by 6 bases, the J end by 2 bases, with 10 bases between. Germline-derived CDR1 and CDR2 are MNHEY and SVGEGT. The CDR3 is 13 amino acids. CDR3 coding DNA: TGTGCCAGCAGGTACAGCGGGCAAGAGACCCAGTACTTC. Protein sequence: CASRYSGQETQYF.

V gene TRBV6-5 combines with J gene TRBJ2-2, with 8 bases that match TRBD1. Germline CDR1 and CDR2: MNHEY and SVGAGI. J gave up 3 bases and V 4 bases, and 4 bases lay outside the gene matches. The CDR3 runs to 15 residues. CDR3 sequence reads: CASSSRGPDTGELFF. In nucleotides, the CDR3 is TGTGCCAGCAGTTCCAGGGGGCCGGACACCGGGGAGCTGTTTTTT.

For the CDR3, the DNA is TGTGCCACCAGCAGAGATTATGGCAATCAGCCCCAGCATTTT. Its translation is CATSRDYGNQPQHF. This chain joins TRBV15 and TRBJ1-5; the D is unclear. Germline CDR1 reads LNHNV; CDR2 reads YYDKDF (reference sequence). The CDR3 is 14 residues long. V was clipped by 0 bases and J by 2 bases, with 5 bases between them.

The chain recombines TRBV2 with TRBJ1-6; 7 bases map to TRBD1. Germline V gene data show CDR1 as SNHLY and CDR2 as FYNNEI. V trimming: 6 bases; J trimming: 10 bases; junction bases outside the gene matches: 9. The CDR3 extends over 14 amino acids. The CDR3 protein is CASSPTGRGSPLHF. The CDR3 DNA reads TGTGCCAGCAGCCCGACAGGGAGAGGATCACCCCTCCACTTT.

This chain uses TRBV4-1 with TRBJ1-2; D may be TRBD1 (5 bases). The CDR3 sequence is 15 residues long. Trimming removed 1 base from V and 4 bases from J, with 13 bases in between. The germline V gene has CDR1 MGHRA and CDR2 YSYEKL. The CDR3 sequence: CASSQGGQGGYGYTF. The CDR3 nucleotides read TGCGCCAGCAGCCAAGGCGGGCAGGGAGGCTATGGCTACACCTTC.

The chain couples TRBV20-1 to TRBJ2-5; 7 bases agree with TRBD1. V lost 3 bases to trimming and J lost 10 bases; unmatched junction nucleotides: 5. There are 11 residues in the CDR3. The germline gives CDR1 DFQATT, CDR2 SNEGSKA (reference sequence). CDR3 residues: CSASMDRSQYF. The CDR3 coding sequence is TGCAGTGCTAGCATGGACAGGAGCCAGTACTTC.

This clone has only one observation. J is TRBJ2-1 and V is TRBV28; TRBD1 is a possible D gene (6 bases). Trimming took 9 bases from V and 2 from J, leaving 11 bases between them. Germline values: CDR1 MDHEN, CDR2 SYDVKM. The CDR3 covers 13 residues. As DNA, the CDR3 is TGTGCCAGTCGTCCAGGGGCCTACAATGAGCAGTTCTTC. The encoded protein is CASRPGAYNEQFF.

This rearrangement joins TRBV7-2 to TRBJ1-6; the D is unclear. The CDR3 runs to 15 residues. V lost 5 bases and J 7 bases, leaving 15 bases between the germline ends. CDR1 and CDR2 (germline): SGHTA, FQGNSA. The CDR3 DNA reads as TGTGCCAGCAGCACCTCGGGAGGCGGCAATTCACCCCTCCACTTT. The encoded protein is CASSTSGGGNSPLHF.

The rearrangement joins TRBV2 to TRBJ2-3; 8 bases match TRBD2. The CDR3 has 15 amino acids. Germline values: CDR1 SNHLY, CDR2 FYNNEI. V lost 6 bases to trimming and J lost 7 bases; unmatched junction nucleotides: 12. For the CDR3, the DNA is TGTGCCAGCAGCGTACTCGCGGGGGGTGGAAATACGCAGTATTTT. Translating gives CASSVLAGGGNTQYF.

The rearrangement links TRBV28 to TRBJ2-3, with D uncertain. The length of the CDR3 is 16 residues. Germline loops: CDR1 MDHEN, CDR2 SYDVKM. Trimming left V 6 bases short and J 4 bases short, with 20 bases between. CDR3 in DNA: TGTGCCAGCAGCCTACTGGAGTGGAATAACGCAGATACGCAGTATTTT. Its translation is CASSLLEWNNADTQYF.

The V and J genes are TRBV19 and TRBJ2-7, with D maybe TRBD1 (6 bases). The germline V gene has CDR1 LNHDA and CDR2 SQIVND (reference sequence). The V and J ends lost 1 base and 2 bases respectively, with 12 bases between them. The CDR3 length is 15 residues. The CDR3 coding sequence is TGTGCCAGTAGTATAGGCGCAGGGGAGACCTACGAGCAGTACTTC. It codes for CASSIGAGETYEQYF.

This chain links TRBV5-4 with TRBJ1-4; 7 nucleotides match TRBD1. Germline-derived CDR1 and CDR2 are SGHNT and YYREEE (reference sequence). The CDR3 totals 14 residues. Germline trimming cut 3 bases from V and 8 bases from J; bases unmatched to any gene: 7. The CDR3 loop is CASSSQGSREKLFF. In DNA form, the CDR3 reads TGTGCCAGCAGCTCACAGGGGTCTAGAGAAAAACTGTTTTTT.

The chain recombines TRBV10-3 with TRBJ2-7; D might be TRBD2 (6 bases). The CDR3 extends over 13 amino acids. Trimming shortened V by 0 bases and J by 3 bases, and 6 bases separated the two germline ends. Germline V gene sequence: CDR1 ENHRY, CDR2 SYGVKD. As DNA, the CDR3 is TGTGCCATCAGTGAGTCGGAGGGCTACGAGCAGTACGTC. Translating it yields CAISESEGYEQYV.

This clone was seen a few times. The chain is built from TRBV28 and TRBJ1-5, with D perhaps TRBD1 (6 bases). V was clipped by 3 bases and J by 2 bases, with 14 bases between them. Germline CDR1 reads MDHEN; CDR2 reads SYDVKM. The CDR3 is 16 residues long. The DNA for the CDR3 is TGTGCCAGCAGTTTTTCGGCCAGGGGTGGCAATCAGCCCCAGCATTTT. Its translation: CASSFSARGGNQPQHF.